The sequence of this T cell receptor beta chain was determined in a study of blood T cells in healthy people across ages. Germline CDR1 is KGHSH and CDR2 is LQKENI. This CDR3 region has 13 residues. V was trimmed by 8 bases and J by 1 base, leaving 10 bases between them. The second PCR ran about 6 to 12 cycles with a sample-barcoded 5' primer and J-beta primers. Each CDR3 protein is one row after TCRdb ran MiXCR on the 5' RACE reads. This sample has 630,000 or so distinct CDR3 sequences, with about 32% found just once. This TCR came from a woman aged 80 or older in good health. The chain is built from TRBV18 and TRBJ2-3; D uncertain. Sequenced input: blood. For the CDR3, the DNA is TGTGCCAGCCAAGACGGGCGCACAGATACGCAGTATTTT. This translates into CASQDGRTDTQYF.